This T cell receptor beta chain comes out of a study of T-cell reconstitution after alpha-beta-depleted transplantation in children. Germline CDR1 and CDR2: SGHAT and FQNNGV. CDR3 size: 11 residues. Trimming cost V 4 bases and J 7 bases, with 7 bases left between them. Findings and limits, study-wide: T-cell counts and diversity at one year post-transplant came mainly from newly produced T cells. Several hundred expanded graft clones reportedly gave rise to the alpha-beta T cells present about two months after transplant. Certain patients had high TCRbeta diversity at day 60, and it came from recipient T cells and thymic progenitors that survived.

The TCRbeta library was prepared with unique molecular identifiers. TCRdb recomputed calls from the PCR reads with MiXCR, one row per CDR3 protein. This table holds 200,000 to 300,000 distinct CDR3 sequences, under 9.5% found once. This clonotype appeared many times. Its antigen is not known. V usage is TRBV11-2 and J usage is TRBJ2-5; no reliable D call. The sequence derives from a male patient between 10 and 17 years old who had a stem cell transplant for acute lymphoblastic leukemia, so the T cells may come from the graft donor. The starting material was PBMCs, mostly from graft donor cells, obtained 180 days after TCRalphabeta/CD19-depleted stem cell transplant. The CDR3, as DNA: TGTGCCAGCAGCTCCGTTGGGACCCAGTACTTC. Protein sequence: CASSSVGTQYF.